This T cell receptor beta chain was obtained from a study of blood T cell repertoires in COVID-19. Study details: Material from acute and convalescent COVID-19 was sourced from the United States, Italy and Spain. T cells, B-cell-depleted T cells, or PBMCs supplied cDNA or gDNA.

Study processing details: Reference gene primers were amplified, and this amplification served to estimate nucleated cell counts. The assay was immunoSEQ multiplex PCR, and TCRdb's table has in-frame clones only and misses some. That table furnishes V, J and clone size, whereas the DNA furnished D and trimming. The sample yields 70,000 to 75,000 clones, roughly four fifths seen once. V trimming: 2 bases; J trimming: 2 bases; junction bases outside the gene matches: 5. The germline V gene encodes CDR1 MNHEY and CDR2 SVGEGT. The CDR3 has 15 residues. The sample comprised peripheral blood. The TCR comes from a woman between 55 and 75 years old with acute or convalescent COVID-19. J is TRBJ2-5 and V is TRBV6-2 or TRBV6-3; 7 bases align to TRBD1. The DNA of the CDR3 is TGTGCCAGCAGTTACGCCGGGACAGCTCAAGAGACCCAGTACTTC. This gives the protein CASSYAGTAQETQYF.